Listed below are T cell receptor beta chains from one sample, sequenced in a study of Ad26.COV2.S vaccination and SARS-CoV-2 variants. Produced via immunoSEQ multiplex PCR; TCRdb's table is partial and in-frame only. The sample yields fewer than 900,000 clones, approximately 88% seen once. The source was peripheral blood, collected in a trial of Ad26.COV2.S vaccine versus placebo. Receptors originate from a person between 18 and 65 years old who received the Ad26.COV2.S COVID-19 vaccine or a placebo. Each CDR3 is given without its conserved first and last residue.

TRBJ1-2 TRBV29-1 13 SVDRGQDPNYGYT
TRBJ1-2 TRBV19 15 ASSDQAPGGGNYGYT
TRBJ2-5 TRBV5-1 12 ASSPAGGVETQY
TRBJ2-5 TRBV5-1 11 ASSLEGRKTQY
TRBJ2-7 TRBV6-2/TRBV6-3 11 ASSYNPTYEQY
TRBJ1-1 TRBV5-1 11 ASSPPDSTEAF
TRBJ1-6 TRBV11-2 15 ASSSPPLDRYNSPLH
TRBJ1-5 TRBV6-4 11 ASSQDRDQPQH
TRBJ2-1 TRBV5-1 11 ASSAGSYNEQF
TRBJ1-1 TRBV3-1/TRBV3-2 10 ASSQLNTEAF
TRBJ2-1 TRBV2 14 ASRALLAGGSYEQF
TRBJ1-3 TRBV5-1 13 ASSLDRGAPNTIY
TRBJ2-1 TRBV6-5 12 ASSYLAEDNEQF
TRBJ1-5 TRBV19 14 ASSPSRAIFNQPQH
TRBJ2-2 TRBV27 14 ASSLGRGRFTGELF
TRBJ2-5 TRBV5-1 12 ASSLGRGRETQY
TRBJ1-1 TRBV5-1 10 ASSRGGTEAF
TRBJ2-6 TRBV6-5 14 ASSSPARTGANVLT
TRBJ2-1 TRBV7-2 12 ASSRQGLYNEQF
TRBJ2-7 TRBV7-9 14 ASSSTGTPKPYEQY
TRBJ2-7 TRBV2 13 ASSPGTGGYYEQY
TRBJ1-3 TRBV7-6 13 ASSTMTGAGNTIY
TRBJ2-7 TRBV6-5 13 ASSYSRTGRGEQY
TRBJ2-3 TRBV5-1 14 ASKEGTGASTDTQY
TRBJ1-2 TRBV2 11 ASTLRSRDGYT